One sample yielded the 15 T cell receptor beta chains listed below, sequenced in a study of T cell responses to AZD1222 COVID-19 vaccine. The table came from immunoSEQ multiplex PCR; TCRdb's copy has only in-frame clones and leaves some out. The data contain about 86,000 clones, roughly nine tenths of them seen just once; the ten biggest clones take up roughly 5.3%. Here the sequenced sample was peripheral blood, taken 28 days after the second AZD1222 dose. Receptors were obtained from an adult who received the AZD1222 COVID-19 vaccine.

A single count supports this clone. The rearrangement uses TRBV12-3 or TRBV12-4 and TRBJ1-1; 8 nucleotides match TRBD1. The CDR3 is 12 residues long. Trimming removed 6 bases from V and 4 bases from J; junction bases left unmatched: 1. The CDR3 loop reads CASRTGGTEAFF. The DNA of the CDR3 is TGTGCCAGCAGAACAGGGGGCACTGAAGCTTTCTTT.

The chain couples TRBV10-3 to TRBJ2-5; 9 bases line up with TRBD2. Per the germline V gene, CDR1 is ENHRY and CDR2 is SYGVKD. This CDR3 has 17 residues. J gave up 1 base and V 0 bases, and 6 bases lay outside the gene matches. The CDR3, as DNA: TGTGCCATCAGTGAGTCAGTGTCTAGCGGGGTCCAAGAGACCCAGTACTTC. Its protein product is CAISESVSSGVQETQYF.

This clone appeared once. The chain employs TRBV7-6 and TRBJ2-7; D is perhaps TRBD1 or TRBD2 (5 bases each). The germline gives CDR1 SGHVS, CDR2 FNYEAQ. The CDR3 runs 16 residues. With 7 bases removed from V and 6 bases from J, the gap between germline ends came to 25 bases. CDR3 region: CASMRLLRGCFLEQYV. The CDR3 nucleotides read TGTGCCAGCATGCGACTTTTGAGGGGCTGTTTCCTCGAGCAGTACGTC.

This chain uses TRBV27 with TRBJ2-7; perhaps TRBD2 as D (5 bases). Between the trimmed V and J ends, which lost 0 bases and 4 bases, there was a span of 10 bases. Germline V gene sequence: CDR1 MNHEY, CDR2 SMNVEV (reference sequence). This CDR3 is built from 14 residues. CDR3 in DNA: TGTGCCAGCAGTTTATCGATTTCGGGGTACGAGCAGTACTTC. This gives the protein CASSLSISGYEQYF.

This clone was found once. This chain uses TRBV7-9 with TRBJ2-5; D assignment may be TRBD1 or TRBD2 (5 bases each). There are 16 residues in the CDR3. Trimming cost V 5 bases and J 2 bases, with 18 bases left between them. Germline CDR1 reads SEHNR; CDR2 reads FQNEAQ (reference sequence). The CDR3 coding sequence is TGTGCCAGCAGCGGGTCACGGGGCCGCACTCAAGAGACCCAGTACTTC. This sequence encodes CASSGSRGRTQETQYF.

This rearrangement joins TRBV24-1 to TRBJ2-5; tentatively, D is TRBD1 or TRBD2 (5 bases each). Trimming stripped 4 bases from V and 5 bases from J, with 19 bases between. This CDR3 contains 16 residues. Germline V gene data show CDR1 as KGHDR and CDR2 as SFDVKD. This chain's CDR3 is CATSDTRPPGAETQYF. The DNA for the CDR3 is TGTGCCACCAGTGACACTAGACCCCCTGGGGCGGAGACCCAGTACTTC.

The chain links TRBV11-3 to TRBJ1-6; maybe TRBD1 (6 bases). Germline V gene sequence: CDR1 SGHNT, CDR2 YENEEA. V was trimmed by 5 bases and J by 8 bases, leaving 13 bases between them. The CDR3 spans 14 residues. The CDR3 loop is CASSDGGLDSPLHF. The CDR3 region has the DNA TGTGCCAGCAGCGACGGGGGGCTTGATTCACCCCTCCACTTT.

The J gene is TRBJ2-1, the V gene TRBV3-1 (or the pseudogene TRBV3-2); 9 bases line up with TRBD1. V was pared by 0 bases and J by 8 bases, with 8 bases of the junction left unmatched. Germline V gene data show CDR1 as LGHDT and CDR2 as YNNKEL (reference sequence). The CDR3 is 16 amino acids. As DNA, the CDR3 is TGTGCCAGCAGCCAAGATCGGGACAGGGTCGGTGATGAGCAGTTCTTC. Translating it yields CASSQDRDRVGDEQFF.

In its sample, this clone was seen a few times. The chain carries TRBV18 and TRBJ2-1; D remains ambiguous. Trimming left V 5 bases short and J 4 bases short, with 9 bases between. This CDR3 has 13 residues. The germline V gene has CDR1 KGHSH and CDR2 LQKENI. The CDR3 DNA follows: TGTGCCAGCTCAGGGCAGAATTACAATGAGCAGTTCTTC. It specifies CASSGQNYNEQFF.

The CDR3 region is CASSYPDRQISGAFF. CDR3 bases: TGTGCCAGCAGTTATCCGGACAGGCAGATCAGTGGGGCTTTCTTT. J is TRBJ1-1 and V is TRBV6-2 or TRBV6-3; the match to TRBD1 covers 7 bases. The CDR3 extends over 15 amino acids. The germline CDR1 and CDR2 sequences are MNHEY and SVGEGT. With V trimmed by 3 bases and J by 11 bases, 15 bases remained unmatched.

This clone came up once. V usage is TRBV9 and J usage is TRBJ1-4; 9 nucleotides match TRBD1. J gave up 8 bases and V 0 bases, and 5 bases lay outside the gene matches. The CDR3 spans 15 residues. CDR1 is SGDLS, CDR2 YYNGEE, per germline. CDR3 nucleotide sequence: TGTGCCAGCAGCGTAGACGGGACAGGGAAAGAAAAACTGTTTTTT. Protein: CASSVDGTGKEKLFF.

CDR3 amino acids: CASSYAAGSGRPLAKNIQYF. CDR3 nucleotides: TGTGCCAGCAGTTACGCGGCAGGGTCAGGCAGGCCCCTAGCCAAAAACATTCAGTACTTC. The chain combines TRBV6-2 or TRBV6-3 with TRBJ2-4; D may be TRBD1 (5 bases). This CDR3 comprises 20 residues. The germline V and J ends were trimmed by 2 bases and 0 bases, with 23 bases remaining between them. Germline V gene sequence: CDR1 MNHEY, CDR2 SVGEGT.

V gene TRBV27 combines with J gene TRBJ2-1, with D perhaps being TRBD1 or TRBD2 (5 bases each). CDR1 is MNHEY, CDR2 SMNVEV, per germline (reference sequence). This CDR3 is built from 12 residues. V lost 11 bases and J 4 bases, leaving 12 bases between the germline ends. The CDR3 DNA reads TGTGCCTCCCGGGGCCCATACAATGAGCAGTTCTTC. This gives the protein CASRGPYNEQFF.

The chain recombines TRBV6-1 with TRBJ2-7; D unresolved. CDR3 length: 17 amino acids. V dropped 2 bases and J dropped 3 bases, with 20 bases sitting between them. Germline V gene lookup returns CDR1 MNHNS and CDR2 SASEGT. The CDR3 spells CASSEFPDYRQLYEQYV. For the CDR3, the DNA is TGTGCCAGCAGTGAATTTCCCGATTACCGGCAGCTCTACGAGCAGTACGTC.

The V and J genes are TRBV6-2 or TRBV6-3 and TRBJ1-5, with D maybe TRBD1 (5 bases). Germline CDR1 and CDR2: MNHEY and SVGEGT. With 3 bases removed from V and 2 bases from J, the gap between germline ends came to 8 bases. The CDR3 has 14 amino acids. The CDR3 spells CASSYRGGNQPQHF. DNA for the CDR3: TGTGCCAGCAGTTATAGAGGGGGCAATCAGCCCCAGCATTTT.